The sequence of this TCR beta chain was determined in a study of identical twins. This clonotype was seen a few times. This CDR3 region has 13 residues. Trimming took off 6 bases at V and 1 base at J, with 9 bases between the two ends. Germline CDR1 SGHTA, CDR2 FQGNSA. MiXCR, applied by TCRdb to the 5' RACE reads, yields one record per CDR3 protein. The sample yields approximately 210,000 distinct CDR3 sequences, more than 15% seen once. These data were also filed under a second study, of T cells expressing NK-cell markers. According to that study: Seven donors tested HCMV-seropositive and one tested seronegative among the eight sequenced.

The chain uses TRBV7-2 and TRBJ2-5; D not certain. The sequenced sample consisted of CD8+ T cells sorted from blood. The sequence came from a woman aged 18-29 years in good health. The CDR3 DNA sequence: TGTGCCAGCAGTCGACCAACCCAAGAGACCCAGTACTTC. Its protein is CASSRPTQETQYF.